This is a list of T cell receptor beta chains from one sample in a study of OX40 agonist ivuxolimab in advanced cancers. This table comes from immunoSEQ multiplex PCR, and its TCRdb copy is limited to in-frame clones, with some not included. Of roughly 89,000 clones listed, around 84% are singletons. This specimen consisted of CD4+ or CD8+ T cells sorted from blood, obtained in a trial of the OX40 agonist ivuxolimab. The receptors shown here come from an adult with an advanced solid tumor such as melanoma, head and neck, liver or kidney cancer. Both conserved end residues are part of each CDR3. The order of the fields is D gene, V gene, clone size, J gene, CDR3 DNA, CDR3 protein. A D gene is named only where the DNA matches it firmly. The size of a clone is reported for some rows only, either as once, few or many, or as a class for expanded clones.

d_gene: .
v_gene: TRBV5-6
abundance: few
j_gene: TRBJ2-7
CDR3nt: TGTGCCAGCAGCCGTGGGCCGTCGGCGGGGATCTCCTACGAGCAGTACTTC
CDR3aa: CASSRGPSAGISYEQYF

d_gene: TRBD1
v_gene: TRBV6-5
abundance: .
j_gene: TRBJ1-1
CDR3nt: TGTGCCAGCAGGGGATACAGGGGCCAGAACACTGAAGCTTTCTTT
CDR3aa: CASRGYRGQNTEAFF

d_gene: .
v_gene: TRBV6-6
abundance: .
j_gene: TRBJ1-4
CDR3nt: TGTGCCAGCAACACACAGGGCGGAAGTGAAAAACTGTTTTTT
CDR3aa: CASNTQGGSEKLFF

d_gene: .
v_gene: TRBV7-2
abundance: .
j_gene: TRBJ2-3
CDR3nt: TGTGCCAGCAGCTCCCAACCCGCTCGACGCACAGATACGCAGTATTTT
CDR3aa: CASSSQPARRTDTQYF

d_gene: .
v_gene: TRBV10-3
abundance: once
j_gene: TRBJ2-3
CDR3nt: TGTGCCATCAGTTATAAGGGGAACACAGATACGCAGTATTTT
CDR3aa: CAISYKGNTDTQYF

d_gene: .
v_gene: TRBV10-3
abundance: .
j_gene: TRBJ1-1
CDR3nt: TGTGCCATCAACAACGGGATCGGGGCTGGCACTGAAGCTTTCTTT
CDR3aa: CAINNGIGAGTEAFF

d_gene: .
v_gene: TRBV11-2
abundance: once
j_gene: TRBJ2-3
CDR3nt: TGTGCCAGCAGCCCCCTAGAGAGGGATACGCAGTATTTT
CDR3aa: CASSPLERDTQYF

d_gene: TRBD1
v_gene: TRBV6-6
abundance: few
j_gene: TRBJ1-2
CDR3nt: TGTGCCAGCAGTTCCGTGACAGGGGGCGCGGATGGCTACACCTTC
CDR3aa: CASSSVTGGADGYTF

d_gene: .
v_gene: TRBV5-1
abundance: .
j_gene: TRBJ1-4
CDR3nt: TGCGCCAGGTTTAGACCGAATGAAAAACTGTTTTTT
CDR3aa: CARFRPNEKLFF

d_gene: .
v_gene: TRBV6-1
abundance: .
j_gene: TRBJ1-1
CDR3nt: TGTGCCTTAAAAACGGGGCAGAACACTGAAGCTTTCTTT
CDR3aa: CALKTGQNTEAFF

d_gene: .
v_gene: TRBV2
abundance: .
j_gene: TRBJ1-1
CDR3nt: TGTGCCAGCAGCCCAATTAGGAACACTGAAGCTTTCTTT
CDR3aa: CASSPIRNTEAFF

d_gene: .
v_gene: TRBV7-2
abundance: .
j_gene: TRBJ2-4
CDR3nt: TGTGCCAGCAGCCCCCTCGGGTGGGTAGCCAAAAACATTCAGTACTTC
CDR3aa: CASSPLGWVAKNIQYF

d_gene: .
v_gene: TRBV2
abundance: .
j_gene: TRBJ2-5
CDR3nt: TGTGCCAGCATGGCGGAGCGGGTCGGCCAAGAGACCCAGTACTTC
CDR3aa: CASMAERVGQETQYF

d_gene: .
v_gene: TRBV18
abundance: few
j_gene: TRBJ2-7
CDR3nt: TGTGCCAGCTCACCCCGAGGGCGCCCCTACGAGCAGTACTTC
CDR3aa: CASSPRGRPYEQYF

d_gene: TRBD2
v_gene: TRBV7-9
abundance: .
j_gene: TRBJ2-7
CDR3nt: TGTGCCAGCAGCCCCGGGACTACACAGCAGTACTTC
CDR3aa: CASSPGTTQQYF

d_gene: .
v_gene: TRBV6-5
abundance: .
j_gene: TRBJ1-3
CDR3nt: TGTGCCAGCAGTTACGGGGGCTCTGGAAACACCATATATTTT
CDR3aa: CASSYGGSGNTIYF

d_gene: .
v_gene: TRBV5-1
abundance: .
j_gene: TRBJ2-2
CDR3nt: TGCGCCAGCAGCTTCGGGGCTAGGCGGACCGGGGAGCTGTTTTTT
CDR3aa: CASSFGARRTGELFF

d_gene: .
v_gene: TRBV2
abundance: .
j_gene: TRBJ1-2
CDR3nt: TGTGCCAGCAGGGGTCTCGACTATGGCTACACCTTC
CDR3aa: CASRGLDYGYTF

d_gene: .
v_gene: TRBV2
abundance: .
j_gene: TRBJ1-1
CDR3nt: TGTGCCAGCAAAACAGGAGAAGCTTTCTTT
CDR3aa: CASKTGEAFF

d_gene: .
v_gene: TRBV7-2
abundance: .
j_gene: TRBJ1-5
CDR3nt: TGTGCCAGCAGCTTACTGGGAACCAATCAGCCCCAGCATTTT
CDR3aa: CASSLLGTNQPQHF

d_gene: .
v_gene: TRBV6-5
abundance: once
j_gene: TRBJ2-1
CDR3nt: TGTGCCAGCAGTAAAGGGGCGTTGTACAATGAGCAGTTCTTC
CDR3aa: CASSKGALYNEQFF

d_gene: .
v_gene: TRBV9
abundance: .
j_gene: TRBJ2-7
CDR3nt: TGTGCCAGCAGCGGGACAGTTAGTTATGAGCAGTACTTC
CDR3aa: CASSGTVSYEQYF

d_gene: TRBD2
v_gene: TRBV28
abundance: once
j_gene: TRBJ2-7
CDR3nt: TGTGCCAGCAGTTTACTAGCGGGGAATGGGGAGCAGTACTTC
CDR3aa: CASSLLAGNGEQYF

d_gene: TRBD1
v_gene: TRBV2
abundance: .
j_gene: TRBJ1-6
CDR3nt: TGTGCCAGCAGTGAAAGGACAGGGGCCTATAATTCACCCCTCCACTTT
CDR3aa: CASSERTGAYNSPLHF

d_gene: TRBD1
v_gene: TRBV7-2
abundance: once
j_gene: TRBJ1-2
CDR3nt: TGTGCCAGCAGCTTAGCGTTCAGACGGGACAGGGGCTATGGCTACACCTTC
CDR3aa: CASSLAFRRDRGYGYTF

d_gene: .
v_gene: TRBV28
abundance: .
j_gene: TRBJ2-3
CDR3nt: TGTGCCAGCACCATGCGGGGTACGCAGTATTTT
CDR3aa: CASTMRGTQYF

d_gene: .
v_gene: TRBV2
abundance: .
j_gene: TRBJ2-3
CDR3nt: TGTGCCAGCAGTGTCGGGGCCAGCACAGATACGCAGTATTTT
CDR3aa: CASSVGASTDTQYF

d_gene: .
v_gene: TRBV5-5
abundance: .
j_gene: TRBJ2-1
CDR3nt: TGTGCCAGCAGCCCTCTGGCCGGGGGTTACAATGAGCAGTTCTTC
CDR3aa: CASSPLAGGYNEQFF

d_gene: .
v_gene: TRBV30
abundance: .
j_gene: TRBJ1-4
CDR3nt: TGTGCCTGGAGTCCCCAGGGAGGAAAACTGTTTTTT
CDR3aa: CAWSPQGGKLFF

d_gene: .
v_gene: TRBV4-2
abundance: once
j_gene: TRBJ1-1
CDR3nt: TGTGCCAGCAGCTTGGCGGGTAGGGAGAACACTGAAGCTTTCTTT
CDR3aa: CASSLAGRENTEAFF

d_gene: .
v_gene: TRBV2
abundance: .
j_gene: TRBJ1-4
CDR3nt: TGTGCCAGCAGCGAGGGGCAGGTAGCAACTAATGAAAAACTGTTTTTT
CDR3aa: CASSEGQVATNEKLFF

d_gene: .
v_gene: TRBV7-2
abundance: .
j_gene: TRBJ1-1
CDR3nt: TGTGCCAGCAGCGCAGCCCAGTACACTGAAGCTTTCTTT
CDR3aa: CASSAAQYTEAFF

d_gene: .
v_gene: TRBV6-6
abundance: once
j_gene: TRBJ1-6
CDR3nt: TGTGCCAGCGGCTCCTATAATTCACCCCTCCACTTT
CDR3aa: CASGSYNSPLHF

d_gene: .
v_gene: TRBV6-6
abundance: .
j_gene: TRBJ1-2
CDR3nt: TGTGCCAGCGTTATGGGGGTATCCTATGGCTACACCTTC
CDR3aa: CASVMGVSYGYTF

d_gene: .
v_gene: TRBV7-9
abundance: .
j_gene: TRBJ1-6
CDR3nt: TGTGCCAGCAGCTTTCAGGGAGGGGAATCACCCCTCCACTTT
CDR3aa: CASSFQGGESPLHF

d_gene: .
v_gene: TRBV7-7
abundance: .
j_gene: TRBJ2-2
CDR3nt: TGTGCCAGCAGCTCTTCCCAAGGCAGGGTGAACACCGGGGAGCTGTTTTTT
CDR3aa: CASSSSQGRVNTGELFF

d_gene: .
v_gene: TRBV5-1
abundance: .
j_gene: TRBJ1-1
CDR3nt: TGCGCCAGCAGCTTGGAGGTGAACACTGAAGCTTTCTTT
CDR3aa: CASSLEVNTEAFF

d_gene: TRBD1
v_gene: TRBV11-2
abundance: once
j_gene: TRBJ2-7
CDR3nt: TGTGCCAGCAGCCAGGGGACAGGGAAGTTTTACGAGCAGTACTTC
CDR3aa: CASSQGTGKFYEQYF

d_gene: .
v_gene: TRBV6-1
abundance: .
j_gene: TRBJ1-2
CDR3nt: TGTGCCAGCAGTGAAGAGGAGGAGAACTATGGCTACACCTTC
CDR3aa: CASSEEEENYGYTF

d_gene: TRBD1
v_gene: TRBV18
abundance: .
j_gene: TRBJ2-3
CDR3nt: TGTGCCAGCTCACCAGGGACAGGGGGCTTTACAGATACGCAGTATTTT
CDR3aa: CASSPGTGGFTDTQYF

d_gene: .
v_gene: TRBV19
abundance: .
j_gene: TRBJ1-5
CDR3nt: TGTGCCAGTAGTATCTTCCAGGTTAGCAATCAGCCCCAGCATTTT
CDR3aa: CASSIFQVSNQPQHF

d_gene: .
v_gene: TRBV19
abundance: .
j_gene: TRBJ1-3
CDR3nt: TGTGCCAGTAGTACAGGGTCCTCTGGAAACACCATATATTTT
CDR3aa: CASSTGSSGNTIYF